One and the same sample provided the 13 T cell receptor beta chains below, sequenced in a study of T cell responses to AZD1222 COVID-19 vaccine. The repertoire was sequenced with immunoSEQ multiplex PCR; TCRdb's copy has only in-frame clones and lacks some. The sample yields 110,000 to 150,000 clones, under 95% seen once. Here the sequenced sample was peripheral blood, taken on day 0 of AZD1222 vaccination. These TCRs come from an adult in good health.

The chain uses TRBV5-6 and TRBJ2-7; possibly TRBD2 for D (7 bases). CDR3 length equals 13 residues. The V gene lost 7 bases and the J gene lost 3 bases, with 14 bases spanning the gap. Germline CDR1 reads SGHDT; CDR2 reads YYEEEE. The CDR3: CASSRGAFYEQYF. The DNA for the CDR3 is TGTGCCAGCTCACGGGGGGCTTTCTACGAGCAGTACTTC.

The J gene is TRBJ2-3, the V gene TRBV6-4; D call uncertain. The CDR3 runs 13 residues. Trimming left V 2 bases short and J 0 bases short, with 3 bases between. The germline V gene has CDR1 MRHNA and CDR2 SNTAGT. This chain's CDR3 is CASSDPSTDTQYF. Written as DNA, the CDR3 is TGTGCCAGCAGTGACCCCAGCACAGATACGCAGTATTTT.

The rearrangement uses TRBV28 and TRBJ2-1, with a weak D call TRBD1 (6 bases). V lost 4 bases and J 6 bases, leaving 16 bases between the germline ends. Germline CDR1 MDHEN, CDR2 SYDVKM. The CDR3 is 15 residues long. The CDR3 here is CASSSTGLGANEQFF. The CDR3 DNA is TGTGCCAGCAGTTCGACAGGTCTGGGGGCCAATGAGCAGTTCTTC. Using reference TRBV28 and TRBJ2-1 for the parts outside the CDR3, the full variable domain is DVKVTQSSRYLVKRTGEKVFLECVQDMDHENMFWYRQDPGLGLRLIYFSYDVKMKEKGDIPEGYSVSREKKERFSLILESASTNQTSMYLCASSSTGLGANEQFFGPGTRLTVL.

This rearrangement joins TRBV7-2 to TRBJ1-5; D remains unclear. Germline lookup yields CDR1 SGHTA and CDR2 FQGNSA. V shed 0 bases and J shed 3 bases, with 9 bases lying between them. CDR3 length: 15 residues. CDR3 bases: TGTGCCAGCAGCTTAGCAGCCGGACTCAATCAGCCCCAGCATTTT. This codes for CASSLAAGLNQPQHF.

This chain joins TRBV12-5 and TRBJ2-1; D uncertain. The CDR3 spans 16 residues. The germline V gene has CDR1 LGHNT and CDR2 FRNRAP. Trimming stripped 2 bases from V and 2 bases from J, with 13 bases between. The CDR3 DNA reads as TGTGCTAGTGGTTTGTCGGCAGGCGGTCCCTACAATGAGCAGTTCTTC. Translating it yields CASGLSAGGPYNEQFF.

The chain employs TRBV10-3 and TRBJ1-1; weak D call: TRBD1 (6 bases). Trimming shortened V by 1 base and J by 8 bases, and 8 bases separated the two germline ends. Germline V gene data show CDR1 as ENHRY and CDR2 as SYGVKD. The CDR3 loop spans 12 amino acids. CDR3 sequence (DNA): TGTGCCATCAGTGAGTTCGGGACAGAAGCTTTCTTT. This translates into CAISEFGTEAFF.

V gene TRBV6-1 combines with J gene TRBJ1-5, with TRBD1 matching over 8 bases. V was clipped by 4 bases and J by 6 bases; unmatched bases: 17. In germline, CDR1 is MNHNS, CDR2 SASEGT. This CDR3 contains 18 residues. The DNA for the CDR3 is TGTGCCAGCAGTGGGACCGGGACAGGTTCCCCAGTTGTTCAGCCCCAGCATTTT. Translation gives CASSGTGTGSPVVQPQHF.

As DNA, the CDR3 is TGCGCCAGCAGCTTGGTGGGACAGGGTAATTCACCCCTCCACTTT. It is translated as CASSLVGQGNSPLHF. This rearrangement joins TRBV5-1 to TRBJ1-6; 9 bases map to TRBD1. V was pared by 0 bases and J by 6 bases, with 1 base of the junction left unmatched. The CDR3 is made up of 15 amino acids. CDR1 SGHRS and CDR2 YFSETQ come from the germline V gene.

The V and J genes are TRBV7-2 and TRBJ1-1, with D unresolved. Germline loops: CDR1 SGHTA, CDR2 FQGNSA. This CDR3 is built from 15 residues. V lost 3 bases, J lost 1 base, and 12 bases lay in between. CDR3 residues: CASSFWTGTNTEAFF. CDR3 DNA: TGTGCCAGCAGCTTCTGGACGGGAACGAACACTGAAGCTTTCTTT. Based on the CDR3 plus reference TRBV7-2 and TRBJ1-1, the full variable domain is GAGVSQSPSNKVTEKGKDVELRCDPISGHTALYWYRQSLGQGLEFLIYFQGNSAPDKSGLPSDRFSAERTGGSVSTLTIQRTQQEDSAVYLCASSFWTGTNTEAFFGQGTRLTVV.

The chain recombines TRBV7-2 with TRBJ2-7; 10 nucleotides align to TRBD2. Germline CDR1 is SGHTA and CDR2 is FQGNSA. Trimming at V came to 2 bases and at J to 3 bases, leaving 7 bases not matched to a gene. CDR3 length: 16 amino acids. The CDR3 sequence: CASSLFVAGGYYEQYF. The CDR3 nucleotides are TGTGCCAGCAGCTTATTTGTAGCGGGGGGCTACTACGAGCAGTACTTC.

The genes are TRBV23-1 and TRBJ1-2; D perhaps matches TRBD1 (5 bases). TRBV23-1 is annotated as an ORF whose role is uncertain. Trimming pared 3 bases from V and 0 bases from J, leaving 26 bases between. The length of the CDR3 is 20 residues. CDR3 coding DNA: TGCGCCAGCAGTCATTTTTACGACCGGGACCCGGGAGTGGCTAACTATGGCTACACCTTC. It translates to CASSHFYDRDPGVANYGYTF.

The rearrangement joins TRBV27 to TRBJ1-2; perhaps TRBD1 as D (5 bases). The CDR3 length is 15 residues. Trimming pared 6 bases from V and 5 bases from J, leaving 19 bases between. Per the germline V gene, CDR1 is MNHEY and CDR2 is SMNVEV (reference sequence). The CDR3 reads CASRESAGDLYGYTF. The CDR3 region has the DNA TGTGCCAGCAGAGAATCCGCGGGGGACCTTTATGGCTACACCTTC.

This clone appeared a single time. The V gene is TRBV27, the J gene TRBJ2-7; D gene unclear. V was cut by 3 bases and J by 7 bases, with 7 bases left in between. CDR1 and CDR2 from the germline V gene are MNHEY and SMNVEV (reference sequence). The CDR3 is 11 amino acids. CDR3 sequence reads: CASSFGWEQYF. In DNA form, the CDR3 reads TGTGCCAGCAGTTTTGGTTGGGAGCAGTACTTC.